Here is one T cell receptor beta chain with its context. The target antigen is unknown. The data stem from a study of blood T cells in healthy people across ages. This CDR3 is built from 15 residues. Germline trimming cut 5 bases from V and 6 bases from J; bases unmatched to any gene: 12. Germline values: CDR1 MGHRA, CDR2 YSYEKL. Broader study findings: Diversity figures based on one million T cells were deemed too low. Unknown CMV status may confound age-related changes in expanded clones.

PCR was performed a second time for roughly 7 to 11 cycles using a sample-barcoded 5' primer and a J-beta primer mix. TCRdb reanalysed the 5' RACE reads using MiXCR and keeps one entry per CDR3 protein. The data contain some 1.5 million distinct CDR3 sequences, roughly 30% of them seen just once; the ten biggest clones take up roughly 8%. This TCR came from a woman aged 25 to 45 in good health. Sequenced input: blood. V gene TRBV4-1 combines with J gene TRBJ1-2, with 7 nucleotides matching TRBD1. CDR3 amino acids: CASSAQGGTHNGYTF. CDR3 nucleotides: TGCGCCAGCAGCGCCCAGGGGGGGACCCACAATGGCTACACCTTC.